This is a list of T cell receptor beta chains from one sample in a study of cytomegalovirus exposure and HLA in healthy donors. TCRdb's table, derived via immunoSEQ multiplex PCR, lists solely in-frame clones and lacks some. Of around 94,000 clones in the sample, about 60% were seen once. The material sequenced was PBMCs. These receptors all come from a human donor in good health. CDR3s include the opening cysteine and the closing phenylalanine or tryptophan.

j_call,v_call,cdr3_length,cdr3_aa
TRBJ1-3,TRBV27,15,CASSLSRDREDTIYF
TRBJ1-1,TRBV29-1,10,CSVEQGSAFF
TRBJ1-5,TRBV27,13,CASSDRGNQPQHF
TRBJ2-7,TRBV2,15,CASSALAGVNYEQYF
TRBJ1-2,TRBV30,15,CAWSVAPRGGTGYTF
TRBJ2-3,TRBV2,16,CASSQAHLTSTDTQYF
TRBJ2-7,TRBV2,15,CASSHRGIGSYEQYF
TRBJ2-7,TRBV28,15,CASRSGTGASHEQYF
TRBJ2-2,TRBV5-4,18,CASSPVVVAGGITGELFF
TRBJ2-1,TRBV2,18,CASSTTSGRDVRAVEQFF
TRBJ2-1,TRBV29-1,12,CSGRGSSDEQFF
TRBJ2-1,TRBV7-9,15,CASSPTGGTYNEQFF
TRBJ2-5,TRBV6-5,15,CASSYRPDRTGTQYF
TRBJ1-5,TRBV19,17,CASSSAGFQGSNQPQHF
TRBJ2-7,TRBV7-8,17,CASSPGLAGGMDYEQYF
TRBJ2-2,TRBV7-3,14,CASSRTGSLGELFF
TRBJ2-2,TRBV29-1,15,CSVSTGSANTGELFF
TRBJ2-5,TRBV5-4,14,CASSFRGPQETQYF
TRBJ2-1,TRBV11-1,14,CASSPLAGMYEQFF
TRBJ1-4,TRBV5-8,11,CTSSLVEKLFF
TRBJ2-7,TRBV28,13,CASSLVQANEQYF
TRBJ1-1,TRBV6-6,13,CASTETGNTEAFF
TRBJ2-5,TRBV18,14,CASSPVTGEETQYF
TRBJ1-4,TRBV10-3,15,CAISEAPTGDEKLFF
TRBJ2-2,TRBV7-9,15,CASSLTGSGTGELFF
TRBJ2-1,TRBV27,15,CAANNAGREGNEQFF
TRBJ2-5,TRBV7-9,16,CASSGPTGTGGETQYF
TRBJ2-7,TRBV27,16,CASSLNGRATSYEQYF
TRBJ1-2,TRBV5-1,14,CASSERQGLAGYTF
TRBJ2-1,TRBV28,15,CASKPGTSAYNEQFF
TRBJ2-6,TRBV5-1,15,CASSPPGAGANVLTF
TRBJ2-1,TRBV28,13,CASSRRPGLTSFF
TRBJ2-1,TRBV13,15,CASSLYPSGGNEQFF
TRBJ2-7,TRBV25-1,13,CASSEYGGYEQYF
TRBJ2-5,TRBV5-1,17,CASSLGLGGQPQETQYF
TRBJ2-2,TRBV5-1,15,CASSLDPGIPGELFF
TRBJ2-7,TRBV6-1,11,CANGGGYEQYF